These 7 T cell receptor beta chains were sequenced from one sample in a study of early T cells in non-severe SARS-CoV-2 infection. TCRdb ran MiXCR on the 5' RACE reads and lists one entry per CDR3 protein. The data show about 50,000 distinct CDR3 sequences, with around a tenth seen just once and approximately 5.3% held by the top ten. Material: whole blood, obtained at baseline. These TCRs come from an adult who was a healthcare worker with PCR-confirmed SARS-CoV-2 infection or an uninfected control (not recorded which).

This rearrangement joins TRBV7-9 to TRBJ2-1, with TRBD2 matching 14 bases. The junction had 4 bases not matched to a gene; V was cut back by 3 bases and J by 9 bases. Germline loops: CDR1 SEHNR, CDR2 FQNEAQ (reference sequence). This CDR3 region has 15 residues. CDR3 protein: CASSLTSGRAFEQFF. The CDR3 nucleotides read TGTGCCAGCAGCTTGACTAGCGGGAGGGCCTTTGAGCAGTTCTTC.

This clonotype was recorded many times. The chain employs TRBV18 and TRBJ2-7; D gene uncertain. Germline-derived CDR1 and CDR2 are KGHSH and LQKENI. The CDR3 runs to 13 residues. Trimming shortened V by 0 bases and J by 2 bases, and 5 bases separated the two germline ends. The CDR3: CASSPPSPYEQYF. The DNA for the CDR3 is TGTGCCAGCTCACCACCGTCGCCCTACGAGCAGTACTTC.

Ten or more counts support this clonotype. The genes are TRBV11-2 and TRBJ2-7; D possibly uses TRBD1 or TRBD2 (5 bases each). V lost 4 bases, J lost 2 bases, and 9 bases lay in between. The V gene's germline CDR1 is SGHAT and CDR2 FQNNGV. CDR3 size: 13 residues. CDR3 sequence: CASSSGGPYEQYF. DNA for the CDR3: TGTGCCAGCAGCTCTGGGGGACCCTACGAGCAGTACTTC. The variable domain in full, with the rest retrieved from reference TRBV11-2 and TRBJ2-7, is EAGVAQSPRYKIIEKRQSVAFWCNPISGHATLYWYQQILGQGPKLLIQFQNNGVVDDSQLPKDRFSAERLKGVDSTLKIQPAKLEDSAVYLCASSSGGPYEQYFGPGTRLTVT.

This clonotype was detected only once. The rearrangement uses TRBV9 and TRBJ1-6, with 8 bases identical to TRBD1. Germline CDR1 SGDLS, CDR2 YYNGEE. This CDR3 comprises 16 residues. V shed 4 bases, J shed 6 bases, and the junction held 9 bases outside the gene matches. CDR3 loop: CASSPRGQGVNSPLHF. DNA of the CDR3: TGTGCCAGCAGCCCCCGAGGACAGGGTGTTAATTCACCCCTCCACTTT.

This clonotype was seen a few times. The rearrangement joins TRBV20-1 to TRBJ2-3, with D unclear. The germline CDR1 and CDR2 sequences are DFQATT and SNEGSKA (reference sequence). The CDR3 is made up of 13 amino acids. Trimming left V 1 base short and J 0 bases short, with 5 bases between. The CDR3, as DNA: TGCAGTGCTAGAGTAACTAGCACAGATACGCAGTATTTT. This codes for CSARVTSTDTQYF.

The chain carries TRBV12-3 or TRBV12-4 and TRBJ2-1, with 7 bases fitting TRBD2. Trimming at V came to 5 bases and at J to 5 bases, leaving 6 bases not matched to a gene. The CDR3 consists of 14 residues. CDR3 nucleotide sequence: TGTGCCAGCAGTCGAGCGGGATCTAACAATGAGCAGTTCTTC. Protein sequence: CASSRAGSNNEQFF.

This chain uses TRBV5-1 with TRBJ1-1, with unresolved D. The CDR3 totals 14 residues. Germline CDR1 reads SGHRS; CDR2 reads YFSETQ. The V end was cut by 0 bases, the J end by 2 bases, with 8 bases between. CDR3: CASSLATPNTEAFF. The CDR3 region has the DNA TGCGCCAGCAGCTTGGCGACACCAAACACTGAAGCTTTCTTT. Full variable domain (remainder filled in from reference TRBV5-1 and TRBJ1-1): KAGVTQTPRYLIKTRGQQVTLSCSPISGHRSVSWYQQTPGQGLQFLFEYFSETQRNKGNFPGRFSGRQFSNSRSEMNVSTLELGDSALYLCASSLATPNTEAFFGQGTRLTVV.